The clone carrying this TCR beta chain was counted a few times. The V end was cut by 4 bases, the J end by 5 bases, with 17 bases between. Germline assignment: CDR1 SQVTM and CDR2 ANQGSEA. The length of the CDR3 is 14 residues. The data stem from a study of blood T cell repertoires in COVID-19. Across the study: Collection of acute and convalescent COVID-19 samples took place in the United States, Italy and Spain.

Some clones are missing from TCRdb's copy, which holds only in-frame ones; the method was immunoSEQ multiplex PCR. The sample contains about 280,000 clones, 75% to 90% of which appear only once. Participants were aged 18 to 89 years, lived in under 30 US areas, and enrolled virtually. Recovery among Cohort 3 donors was established by two negative PCRs, clearance, or symptom resolution. The sequenced sample was PBMCs or T cells enriched from blood (not recorded which). This sequence joins TRBV29-1 and TRBJ1-2; the D is unclear. The sequence was obtained from a woman aged 50 to 60 who had recovered from COVID-19. CDR3 residues: CSVAPTGSPYGYTF. In DNA form, the CDR3 reads TGCAGCGTTGCCCCTACCGGGAGTCCGTATGGCTACACCTTC.